This T cell receptor (beta chain) comes out of a study of T cell responses to AZD1222 COVID-19 vaccine. Looking at the study overall: Second-dose recipients at about 4 or about 12 weeks were treated as one pooled group. Whole-study results and caveats: Donors were mostly white British, more females; clonal diversity possibly underestimated. Without day 14 samples, only post-peak T cell repertoires were studied.

CDR1 is SQVTM, CDR2 ANQGSEA, per germline. V lost 4 bases and J lost 1, with 19 bases in between. The length of the CDR3 is 16 residues. Of note for this clone: Its antigen is undetermined.

TCRdb's table, derived via immunoSEQ multiplex PCR, lists solely in-frame clones and lacks some. Of approximately 120,000 clones listed, approximately 90% are singletons. The V and J genes are TRBV29-1 and TRBJ1-1, with D possibly TRBD1 on 5 matching bases. This receptor was obtained from an adult in good health. This specimen was peripheral blood, taken on day 0 of AZD1222 vaccination. The CDR3 region is CSVVGGGETQNTEAFF. The CDR3 bases are TGCAGCGTTGTGGGGGGAGGAGAGACGCAGAACACTGAAGCTTTCTTT.